This paragraph reports one T cell receptor (beta chain). Its specific antigen is unknown. Within one base of it there is no much larger clone, and no base qualities were kept. The sample is drawn from a study of T cell repertoires in MIS-A myocarditis (dated by TCRdb to between 2021 and 2023). Amplification of TCRbeta CDR3 regions relied on the immunoSEQ bias-controlled multiplex PCR, followed by high-throughput sequencing. The authors' pipeline ran thus. CDR3 sequences were collapsed and filtered by the immunoSEQ vendor pipeline to quantify abundance and frequency of each unique TCRbeta CDR3. Dominant CDR3 amino acid sequences were clustered with SARS-CoV-2-specific ImmuneCODE TCRbeta sequences by CD-HIT at a 90% global sequence identity threshold. A clone was classed as hyperexpanded at a frequency of 0.1 to 1 and as large at a frequency of 0.01 to 0.1. The CDR3 amino acid sequences and the V and J gene assignments of the dominant clones were confirmed with MiXCR. The R stringdist package was used to compute Levenshtein distances between the patient clonotypes and the ImmuneCODE hits. Imported from immuneACCESS, the table was reduced by TCRdb to in-frame sequences with V and J called. These copies leave out some clones; in studies compared against another copy, an unresolved V gene accounts for under half, and the cause of the remainder is not known. V, J and clone size derive from that table, while D and trimming were established from the DNA sequence. The sample yields about 11,000 clones; 65% to 90% were counted once. The biggest ten clones account for 29% of the sample.

The QIAamp DNA FFPE kit was used to extract genomic DNA from formalin-fixed paraffin-embedded autopsy tissue. The clonotype was recovered from a young man with fulminant myocarditis from multisystem inflammatory syndrome in adults (MIS-A) after COVID-19. The sample was right ventricle heart tissue obtained at autopsy. According to the study, the label for this sample's cell subset or site signals: cardiac tissue sample (left or right ventricle, interventricular septum, or pericardium).

The CDR3 here reads CASSDPKDRLAGELFF. The DNA reads TGTGCCAGCAGTGACCCGAAGGACAGGTTGGCCGGGGAGCTGTTTTTT. The sequence joins TRBV6-4 to TRBJ2-2; the junction holds 7 bases that match TRBD1. CDR1 and CDR2 (MRHNA, SNTAGT) derive from the germline V gene. The CDR3 spans 16 residues, from the cysteine through the phenylalanine. Solely the CDR3 DNA is kept, with 48 bases framed from the first base. From V the trimming removes 2 bases and from J it removes 6 bases, while the gene matches leave 9 bases of the junction unaccounted for.